The source of this TCR beta chain is a study of blood T cell repertoires in COVID-19. As for the study in general: Collection of acute and convalescent COVID-19 samples took place in the United States, Italy and Spain. PBMCs, B-cell-depleted T cells, or T cells provided the cDNA or gDNA that made up the material.

Authors' data handling: By means of reference gene primer amplification, nucleated cell counts were estimated. Profiling relied on immunoSEQ multiplex PCR, and the TCRdb table lists in-frame clones only, not all of them. V, J and clone size were drawn from that table, and D and trimming were deduced from the DNA. The data contain 250,000 to 300,000 clones, around 85% of them singletons. Unmatched junction bases numbered 5, after V lost 8 bases and J lost 3 bases. Germline V lookup: CDR1 GTSNPN, CDR2 SVGIG (reference sequence). CDR3 length: 13 amino acids. The TCR originated in a woman in her seventies with acute or convalescent COVID-19. This chain links TRBV30 with TRBJ1-4; 8 bases map to TRBD1. Sample: peripheral blood. The CDR3 spells CAGGQASNEKLFF. The CDR3 DNA sequence: TGTGCCGGGGGACAGGCTTCTAATGAAAAACTGTTTTTT.